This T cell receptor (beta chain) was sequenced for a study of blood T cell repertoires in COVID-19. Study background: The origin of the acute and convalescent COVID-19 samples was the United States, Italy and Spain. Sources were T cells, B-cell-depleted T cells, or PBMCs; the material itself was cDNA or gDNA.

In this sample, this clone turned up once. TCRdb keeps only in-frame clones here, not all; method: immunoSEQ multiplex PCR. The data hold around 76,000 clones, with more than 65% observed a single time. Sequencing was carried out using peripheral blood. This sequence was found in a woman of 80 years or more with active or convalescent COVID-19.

The CDR3 here is CASSQLGGGTDTQYF. CDR3 nucleotide sequence: TGTGCCAGCAGCCAGTTAGGGGGGGGCACAGATACGCAGTATTTT. This chain links TRBV7-2 with TRBJ2-3; D might be TRBD2 (7 bases). The V gene lost 5 bases and the J gene lost 1 base, with 13 bases spanning the gap. Germline assignment: CDR1 SGHTA and CDR2 FQGNSA. This CDR3 is 15 amino acids long. The variable domain in full, completed from reference TRBV7-2 and TRBJ2-3, reads GAGVSQSPSNKVTEKGKDVELRCDPISGHTALYWYRQSLGQGLEFLIYFQGNSAPDKSGLPSDRFSAERTGGSVSTLTIQRTQQEDSAVYLCASSQLGGGTDTQYFGPGTRLTVL.